Below, one T cell receptor beta chain is given with its context. The antigen is undetermined. The germline V gene has CDR1 LNHDA and CDR2 SQIVND (reference sequence). This CDR3 is built from 17 residues. J lost 6 bases, V lost 0 bases, and 11 bases had no gene match. The data were taken from a study of cytomegalovirus exposure and HLA in healthy donors. Study results and caveats: Later examination showed HLA-associated TCR beta chains had greater clonal expansion than equally common others. Earlier findings revealed that most TCR beta V segments proved productive either about 87% or about 30% of the time.

The PCR made use of 60 Vbeta and 13 Jbeta primers. TCRdb's table, derived via immunoSEQ multiplex PCR, lists solely in-frame clones and lacks some. The table lists 110,000 or so clones, under 90% of them singletons. The rearrangement links TRBV19 to TRBJ2-3; 8 bases match TRBD1. Sequencing input: PBMCs. The source of this sequence is a woman younger than 45 in good health and CMV-seronegative. The CDR3 bases are TGTGCCAGTAGTATAGATCGCGGGACAGGCGTTTTTGATACGCAGTATTTT. This encodes CASSIDRGTGVFDTQYF.